This T cell receptor beta chain was identified in a study of PD-1 blockade in classical Hodgkin lymphoma. Findings and caveats of the study: It was among complete responders that baseline diversity resembled that of newly diagnosed patients. Compared with healthy donors, newly diagnosed patients reportedly showed lower baseline TCR diversity.

Sequencing used immunoSEQ multiplex PCR; TCRdb keeps in-frame clones, though not all of them. The sample lists 12,000 or so clones; roughly 84% were seen once. No patient escaped relapse after autologous stem cell transplantation, and brentuximab vedotin exposure varied. The study isolated CD8+ T cells from thawed PBMCs by magnetic negative selection. Patients showed best responses of complete response, partial response or progressive disease. As concerns this clone: Its antigen is still unknown.

This CDR3 region has 12 residues. Trimming pared 5 bases from V and 5 bases from J, leaving 9 bases between. Germline V lookup: CDR1 PRHDT, CDR2 FYEKMQ (reference sequence). The source is a human donor with classical Hodgkin lymphoma. The sequences come from CD8+ T cells from blood, collected at baseline. The chain couples TRBV13 to TRBJ1-1; D gene ambiguous. The CDR3 DNA reads TGTGCCAGCAGCCTGGGTTCGACTGAAGCTTTCTTT. This translates into CASSLGSTEAFF.